These 10 T cell receptor delta chains were sequenced from one sample in a study of γδ T cells in repeated Plasmodium falciparum infection. TCRdb re-processed the multiplex PCR reads using CATT. The sample lists tens of thousands of delta-chain clones; roughly 0.98% were seen once. Bulk repertoires came from Vgamma9/Vdelta2+ or Vdelta2-negative gammadelta T cells flow-sorted from PBMC. Sequenced input: gamma-delta T cells from blood. These receptors were collected from a pool of human donors (malaria-infected and uninfected, not separated).

About this clone itself: The mismatch at residue 11 between this DNA's translation and the TCRdb protein of a much larger clone likely reflects a read error; the protein shown is translated from the DNA. The chain links TRDV2 to TRDJ1, with a possible D match to TRDD2 (6 bases). The CDR3 runs 18 residues. The V gene's germline CDR1 is GEAIGNYY and CDR2 EKD. V was shortened by 3 bases and J by 7 bases, with 29 bases between the two germline ends. Here the CDR3 reads CACDPLLQGAWGPVKLIF. The DNA for the CDR3 is TGTGCCTGTGACCCCCTCCTACAAGGGGCTTGGGGACCCGTTAAACTCATCTTT.

There are a few counts of this clone. The protein given by TCRdb reflects a much larger clone and differs at residue 15 from this DNA's translation, likely from a read error; the protein shown is the DNA's translation. The chain recombines TRDV1 with TRDJ3; D uncertain. The germline CDR1 and CDR2 sequences are TSWWSYY and QGS. CDR3 size: 18 residues. The CDR3 is CALGERVVTGWDTREMFF. In nucleotides, the CDR3 is TGTGCTCTTGGGGAACGGGTAGTAACCGGGTGGGACACCCGAGAGATGTTTTTC.

As for this clone: The TCRdb protein, from a much larger clone, departs from this DNA's translation at residue 5, likely by read error; the protein shown derives from the DNA. The rearrangement joins TRDV2 to TRDJ1; maybe TRDD2 (5 bases). The CDR3 sequence is 18 residues long. V lost 3 bases and J lost 4, with 26 bases in between. Per the germline V gene, CDR1 is GEAIGNYY and CDR2 is EKD. CDR3: CACDPLRSRPASDDKLIF. In nucleotides, the CDR3 is TGTGCCTGTGACCCCCTTCGCTCCAGGCCCGCTTCGGACGATAAACTCATCTTT.

This clone was seen a handful of times. TCRdb attributes to this sequence the protein of a much larger clone, which differs from the DNA translation at residue 8; a read error is likely, and the protein displayed is translated from the DNA. This chain connects TRDV2 to TRDJ3, with TRDD3 matching over 9 bases. TCRdb gives no J gene; it was assigned here by matching the DNA to germline. V lost 0 bases, J lost 0 bases, and 14 bases stayed unmatched. From germline, CDR1 is GEAIGNYY and CDR2 EKD. This CDR3 contains 22 residues. CDR3 loop: CACDTVITRGYESSWDTRQMFF. Here the CDR3 DNA reads TGTGCCTGTGACACCGTCATCACAAGGGGATACGAGAGCTCCTGGGACACCCGACAGATGTTTTTC.

There are a few counts of this clone. The protein in TCRdb stems from a much larger clone and differs at residue 9 from this DNA's translation, likely a read error; here the protein is translated from the DNA. The V call is TRDV2, the J call TRDJ1; no reliable D call. TCRdb is silent on the J gene; assignment here came from matching the DNA to germline. The V end lost 1 base, the J end lost 0 bases, and 23 bases lay between the germline ends. In germline, CDR1 is GEAIGNYY, CDR2 EKD. The CDR3 is 19 amino acids. The CDR3 sequence is CACDTVGGHDNDYTDKLIF. CDR3 coding DNA: TGTGCCTGTGACACGGTTGGTGGACACGACAACGACTACACCGATAAACTCATCTTT.

Comment on this clone: A far larger clone is a single base away, which makes a read error likely. This sample includes further DNA sequences coding for the same CDR3. The J gene is TRDJ1, the V gene TRDV2, with TRDD3 identical over 13 bases. The J gene is absent in TCRdb and was assigned here via DNA matching to germline. Germline lookup yields CDR1 GEAIGNYY and CDR2 EKD. V lost 1 base and J lost 0; bases outside the gene matches: 13. This CDR3 is 20 amino acids long. CDR3 loop: CACDTLVLGDTRKDTDKLIF. CDR3 nucleotide sequence: TGTGCCTGTGACACTCTGGTACTGGGGGATACGCGGAAGGACACCGATAAACTCATCTTT.

Notes on this clone: The TCRdb record carries a much larger clone's protein, which differs from this DNA's translation at residue 17; a read error is the likely cause, and the protein listed here is the DNA translation. The chain combines TRDV1 with TRDJ1; TRDD3 matches 13 bases. This CDR3 contains 21 residues. Germline V gene lookup returns CDR1 TSWWSYY and CDR2 QGS. V lost 0 bases and J lost 6; bases outside the gene matches: 19. The CDR3, as DNA: TGTGCTCTTGGGGAACTACTTCCTAGGATCTACTGGGGGATACGACCCAATAAACTCATCTTT. Translated: CALGELLPRIYWGIRPNKLIF.

This clone showed up many times. A read error is the likely source, as a far larger clone sits one nucleotide away. This sample includes further DNA sequences coding for the same CDR3. This CDR3 reads CACDTVKSGGSETDKLIF. In nucleotides, the CDR3 is TGTGCCTGTGACACTGTAAAATCCGGGGGATCCGAAACCGATAAACTCATCTTC. V and J are TRDV2 and TRDJ1; TRDD3 agrees at 7 bases. Germline V gene sequence: CDR1 GEAIGNYY, CDR2 EKD. There are 18 residues in the CDR3.

The sample holds a few counts of this clone. This probably arose from a read error, given a far larger clone one base away. Within the sample, other DNA sequences also encode this same CDR3. V is TRDV1 and J is TRDJ1, with D possibly matching TRDD3 (10 bases). The J gene was not available in TCRdb and was assigned here by matching the DNA to germline segments. Germline CDR1 and CDR2: TSWWSYY and QGS. This CDR3 comprises 21 residues. With 3 bases removed from V and 1 base from J, the gap between germline ends came to 30 bases. CDR3 amino acids: CALGERLPTQLGDTGTDKLIF. The CDR3 coding sequence is TGTGCTCTTGGGGAGCGCCTTCCTACGCAGTTGGGGGATACTGGCACCGATAAACTCATCTTT.

This clone was seen only a few times. The TCRdb protein comes from a much larger clone and disagrees with this DNA's translation at residue 11, likely due to a read error; the protein given here is derived from the DNA. The CDR3 protein is CACDTRKTFGESGDKLIF. CDR3 nucleotide sequence: TGTGCCTGTGACACCCGTAAAACTTTTGGGGAATCCGGCGATAAACTCATCTTT. The J gene is TRDJ1, the V gene TRDV2; tentative D call: TRDD3 (5 bases). V was cut by 0 bases and J by 4 bases, with 23 bases left in between. From germline, CDR1 is GEAIGNYY and CDR2 EKD. There are 18 residues in the CDR3.